Each of the 30 T cell receptor delta chains below was sequenced from the same sample in a study of delta chains in infants with herpesvirus infections. TCR cDNA was made from PBMC RNA with gamma- and delta-chain-specific primers. TCRdb re-identified clones in the RT-PCR reads via CATT. The table lists about 630 delta-chain clones, under 3% of them singletons. This specimen was peripheral blood, taken at time point 3 of longitudinal follow-up. Receptors originate from a human donor who was a Ugandan infant, either HIV-exposed or HIV-unexposed (not recorded which).

For this clone: The protein held in TCRdb is that of a much larger clone and does not match this DNA's translation at residue 12, likely because of a read error; the protein shown is translated from the DNA. The chain employs TRDV1 and TRDJ1, with TRDD3 matching 7 bases. The CDR3 is made up of 21 amino acids. Germline assignment: CDR1 TSWWSYY and CDR2 QGS. The V segment lost 2 bases and the J segment 4 bases; nucleotides outside the gene matches: 25. CDR3 region: CALGEVSRWAYWIRGGDKLIF. CDR3 DNA sequence: TGTGCTCTTGGGGAAGTAAGTAGATGGGCCTACTGGATACGCGGAGGCGATAAACTCATCTTT.

This clone is medium-sized by share. V and J are TRDV1 and TRDJ1; D perhaps matches TRDD2 (6 bases). Between the trimmed V and J ends, which lost 2 bases and 4 bases, there was a span of 23 bases. Germline CDR1 and CDR2: TSWWSYY and QGS. There are 18 residues in the CDR3. For the CDR3, the DNA is TGTGCTCTTGGGGAAAATCCTTCCCCAAGGTACTGCTTCGATAAACTCATCTTT. Translated, it gives CALGENPSPRYCFDKLIF.

The sample holds a few counts of this clone. TCRdb pairs this DNA with a much larger clone's protein that differs at residue 14, likely a read error; the protein shown was translated from the DNA. The rearrangement uses TRDV1 and TRDJ1, with D possibly TRDD3 on 6 matching bases. V was cut by 2 bases and J by 4 bases, with 32 bases left in between. This CDR3 region has 21 residues. Germline CDR1 is TSWWSYY and CDR2 is QGS. The CDR3 region has the DNA TGTGCTCTTGGGGAAGTAAGTAGATGGGCCTACGGGATATGCGGAGGCGATAAACTCATCTTT. This translates into CALGEVSRWAYGICGGDKLIF.

This clone qualifies as large (0.1 to 1%). The chain has TRDV1 and TRDJ1, with 8 bases identical to TRDD3. CDR3 length: 17 amino acids. Per the germline V gene, CDR1 is TSWWSYY and CDR2 is QGS. Losses at the gene ends were 3 bases for V and 0 bases for J; bases not matched to a gene: 9. CDR3 protein: CALGDSKGIPYTDKLIF. CDR3 sequence (DNA): TGTGCTCTTGGGGACAGTAAGGGGATACCCTACACCGATAAACTCATCTTT.

This clone ranks as medium-sized. The V gene remains uncalled, whereas the J gene is TRDJ1; TRDD3, the table's D call, lacks a check against the DNA. This CDR3 is 29 amino acids long. The CDR3 DNA is TGTGCTCTTGGGGAACTTTTCTGGAGGTTGCCCCACTTCGTTCTACTGGGGACTACTCTACCCTCGAGGACTGATAAACTCATCTTT. Protein: CALGELFWRLPHFVLLGTTLPSRTDKLIF.

Relative to its sample, this clone is medium-sized. This chain uses TRDV1 with TRDJ1, with 7 bases aligning to TRDD3. V lost 5 bases, J lost 0 bases, and 45 bases stayed unmatched. The CDR3 is 28 amino acids. Germline CDR1 TSWWSYY, CDR2 QGS. The CDR3 loop reads CALGTHRPNSRASPRYWGFRGYTDKLIF. The CDR3 nucleotides are TGTGCTCTTGGGACCCATAGACCCAATAGCCGGGCTTCCCCTCGATACTGGGGATTCAGGGGGTACACCGATAAACTCATCTTT.

In its sample, this clone ranks as large. The gene calls are TRDV2 and TRDJ1, with TRDD3 matching over 10 bases. The CDR3 is 17 amino acids. Germline assignment: CDR1 GEAIGNYY and CDR2 EKD. V lost 3 bases to trimming and J lost 0 bases; unmatched junction nucleotides: 9. CDR3 bases: TGTGCCTGTGACTTCCTGGGGGATAAGTCCGACACCGATAAACTCATCTTT. Translated: CACDFLGDKSDTDKLIF.

Of note for this clone: A read error is the likely source, as a far larger clone sits one nucleotide away. V gene TRDV1 combines with J gene TRDJ1; a possible D gene is TRDD3 (5 bases). The V gene's germline CDR1 is TSWWSYY and CDR2 QGS. The V end was cut by 3 bases, the J end by 2 bases, with 16 bases between. The CDR3 runs to 16 residues. The chain's CDR3 is CALGDRSPLETDKLIF. The CDR3, as DNA: TGTGCTCTTGGGGACCGTTCCCCACTGGAGACCGATAAACTCATCTTT.

V and J are TRDV1 and TRDJ1; 8 bases line up with TRDD3. The CDR3 totals 17 residues. With V trimmed by 2 bases and J by 1 base, 9 bases remained unmatched. Germline V gene sequence: CDR1 TSWWSYY, CDR2 QGS. The CDR3 DNA follows: TGTGCTCTTGGGGAATTTAGAAGGGGATACTCCACCGATAAACTCATCTTT. This gives the protein CALGEFRRGYSTDKLIF.

In the case of this clone: Since a far larger clone is one base different, this is likely a read error. This sample also contains other DNA sequences that code for the same CDR3. The CDR3 DNA is TGTGCTCTTGGGGAGCTGTTCATACCCGCCCTCCTGGGGGAGACCCTCTCTATGTACACCGATAAACTCATCTTT. It encodes CALGELFIPALLGETLSMYTDKLIF. The V gene is TRDV1, the J gene TRDJ1, with 8 positions matching TRDD3. The CDR3 loop spans 25 amino acids. Germline CDR1 is TSWWSYY and CDR2 is QGS. V trimming: 3 bases; J trimming: 0 bases; junction bases outside the gene matches: 33.

This clone is classed as large. Other DNA sequences within the sample encode an identical CDR3. V is TRDV1 and J is TRDJ1; D is possibly TRDD3 (5 bases). CDR3 length: 19 amino acids. V dropped 2 bases and J dropped 6 bases, with 28 bases sitting between them. Germline CDR1 TSWWSYY, CDR2 QGS. CDR3 sequence reads: CALGEIIVGTDGARHKLIF. The CDR3, as DNA: TGTGCTCTTGGGGAAATCATCGTAGGGACGGATGGGGCCCGACATAAACTCATCTTT.

This clone is termed medium-sized. The rearrangement uses TRDV1 and TRDJ1; TRDD3 matches 12 bases. The ends lost 7 bases at V and 0 bases at J; junction bases unmatched: 27. Germline V gives CDR1 TSWWSYY, CDR2 QGS. The length of the CDR3 is 23 residues. CDR3 residues: CALAILVLGDTPLCSCYTDKLIF. For the CDR3, the DNA is TGTGCTCTTGCTATACTCGTGCTGGGGGATACGCCCTTATGTTCTTGCTACACCGATAAACTCATCTTT.

This clone was observed a few times. A far more abundant clone sits one base away, making this likely a read error. Distinct nucleotide sequences in the sample also encode this CDR3. The gene calls are TRDV2 and TRDJ1, with D possibly being TRDD3 (5 bases). CDR1 is GEAIGNYY, CDR2 EKD, per germline. This CDR3 is 16 amino acids long. Trimming removed 1 base at V and 2 bases at J, with 16 bases between. CDR3 loop: CACDTGDSQETDKLIF. In nucleotides, the CDR3 is TGTGCCTGTGACACTGGGGACTCGCAGGAAACCGATAAACTCATCTTT.

Sample share makes this clone large. The CDR3 sequence: CALGEGNSLHTDKLIF. The CDR3 bases are TGTGCTCTTGGGGAAGGCAACTCCCTTCACACCGATAAACTCATCTTT. The chain carries TRDV1 and TRDJ1; tentatively, D is TRDD2 (5 bases). This CDR3 has 16 residues. The V end lost 2 bases, the J end lost 0 bases, and 13 bases lay between the germline ends. Germline lookup yields CDR1 TSWWSYY and CDR2 QGS.

This clone was seen only a few times. A single base separates this from a much larger clone, so it may be a read error. The same CDR3 arises from other DNA sequences in this sample as well. The V gene is TRDV1, the J gene TRDJ4; 11 bases are shared with TRDD3. Germline values: CDR1 TSWWSYY, CDR2 QGS. The CDR3 spans 19 residues. This CDR3 is CALGERLPDWGITARPLIF. The CDR3 nucleotides read TGTGCTCTTGGGGAGCGACTTCCAGACTGGGGGATAACGGCCAGACCACTGATCTTT.

Comments on this clone: This DNA translates differently at residue 18 from the TCRdb protein, which is that of a much larger clone; a read error is likely, and the protein shown is the DNA's own translation. The J gene is TRDJ1, the V gene TRDV1; the D gene is possibly TRDD3 (9 bases). There are 21 residues in the CDR3. The germline gives CDR1 TSWWSYY, CDR2 QGS. The CDR3 sequence: CALGAPLPTVGDKRCADRLIF. The CDR3 DNA follows: TGTGCTCTTGGGGCCCCTCTTCCTACGGTGGGGGATAAAAGATGCGCCGATAGACTCATCTTT.

This clone was counted between two and nine times. One base away lies a much larger clone, so this may be a sequencing read error. V is TRDV1 and J is TRDJ1, with D maybe TRDD3 (5 bases). Deletions cut 0 bases from V and 11 bases from J, with 28 bases between. In germline, CDR1 is TSWWSYY, CDR2 QGS. The CDR3 runs to 18 residues. The CDR3 DNA sequence: TGTGCTCTTGGGGAACTAAGCCCTAGCCCGGGACACCCCGGGGACCTCATCTTT. Amino acid sequence: CALGELSPSPGHPGDLIF.

The chain employs TRDV1 and TRDJ1; 11 bases agree with TRDD3. V was pared by 2 bases and J by 2 bases, with 19 bases of the junction left unmatched. CDR1 TSWWSYY and CDR2 QGS come from the germline V gene. The CDR3 is 21 amino acids. CDR3 DNA: TGTGCTCTTGGGGAATCCCACCTTCCTCCGTACTGGGGGATATGGACCGATAAACTCATCTTT. It encodes CALGESHLPPYWGIWTDKLIF.

This clone qualifies as large. The sample has other DNA sequences that encode this CDR3 too. The chain joins TRDV1 to TRDJ3, with D unclear. Germline assignment: CDR1 TSWWSYY and CDR2 QGS. Trimming shortened V by 0 bases and J by 7 bases, and 13 bases separated the two germline ends. There are 17 residues in the CDR3. CDR3 DNA sequence: TGTGCTCTTGGGGAACTTCTCGCCACATCTGACACCCGACAGATGTTTTTC. It codes for CALGELLATSDTRQMFF.

By sample share, this clone is large (0.1 to 1%). V gene TRDV1 combines with J gene TRDJ1; TRDD3 matches at 9 bases. Losses at the gene ends were 7 bases for V and 0 bases for J; bases not matched to a gene: 18. This CDR3 has 19 amino acids. CDR1 and CDR2 (germline): TSWWSYY, QGS. This CDR3 reads CALETSAVGGYPYTDKLIF. In DNA form, the CDR3 reads TGTGCTCTTGAGACCTCCGCCGTCGGGGGATACCCGTACACCGATAAACTCATCTTT.

This clone is categorized as large (0.1 to 1%). The rearrangement links TRAV38-2/DV8 to TRDJ1, with a weak D call TRDD3 (7 bases). CDR1 and CDR2 from the germline V gene are TSESDYY and QEAYKQQN. The CDR3 has 21 amino acids. V lost 10 bases and J 0 bases, leaving 37 bases between the germline ends. The CDR3 protein is CAVISLTFPILGAPYTDKLIF. Here the CDR3 DNA reads TGTGCTGTGATCTCATTGACTTTTCCTATCCTGGGGGCACCGTACACCGATAAACTCATCTTT.

This clone has more than one count but fewer than ten. The TCRdb record carries a much larger clone's protein, which differs from this DNA's translation at residue 11; a read error is the likely cause, and the protein listed here is the DNA translation. J is TRDJ1 and V is TRDV1, with 8 bases lining up with TRDD3. With 2 bases clipped from V and 4 bases from J, the junction kept 24 bases outside the gene matches. The CDR3 spans 21 residues. Germline V CDR1 and CDR2: TSWWSYY, QGS. The CDR3 here is CALGEVSRWADGIRGGDKLIF. As DNA, the CDR3 is TGTGCTCTTGGGGAAGTAAGTAGATGGGCCGACGGGATACGCGGAGGCGATAAACTCATCTTT.

Within the sample, this clone is large. The chain recombines TRDV1 with TRDJ1; weak D call: TRDD3 (6 bases). Germline V CDR1 and CDR2: TSWWSYY, QGS. V lost 3 bases to trimming and J lost 4 bases, with 12 bases between them. This CDR3 has 14 residues. The CDR3, as DNA: TGTGCTCTTGGGGAGGCAGGATACTACGATAAACTCATCTTT. Amino acid sequence: CALGEAGYYDKLIF.

This clone ranks as large. V and J are TRDV1 and TRDJ1; 11 bases fit TRDD3. The CDR3 runs to 25 residues. Germline-derived CDR1 and CDR2 are TSWWSYY and QGS. V shed 0 bases and J 0 bases; nucleotides not matched to a gene: 27. In nucleotides, the CDR3 is TGTGCTCTTGGGGAACTAGATAATCTTCCTACGCGGGTACTGGGGGATAATCCCTACACCGATAAACTCATCTTT. This encodes CALGELDNLPTRVLGDNPYTDKLIF.

The sample holds a few counts of this clone. This may come from a read error, since a much larger clone is one base off. The chain has TRDV1 and TRDJ1; perhaps TRDD2 as D (9 bases). In germline, CDR1 is TSWWSYY, CDR2 QGS. The CDR3 has 23 amino acids. V lost 5 bases and J lost 4, with 41 bases in between. CDR3: CALGPTCLPTYWGDRGYIDKLIF. CDR3 bases: TGTGCTCTTGGGCCGACTTGCCTTCCTACATACTGGGGGGATAGGGGCTACATCGATAAACTCATCTTT.

This clone was seen only a few times. TCRdb's entry gives the protein of a much larger clone, which mismatches this DNA's translation at residue 10, likely from a read error; the protein reported here is translated from the DNA. The chain combines TRDV1 with TRDJ1, with no clear D. This CDR3 is built from 14 residues. V lost 0 bases to trimming and J lost 8 bases, with 13 bases between them. Germline assignment: CDR1 TSWWSYY and CDR2 QGS. This CDR3 is CALGELVPPQKLIF. The CDR3 DNA reads TGTGCTCTTGGGGAACTAGTCCCTCCCCAAAAACTCATCTTT.

This clone qualifies as large (0.1 to 1%). The chain has TRDV3 and TRDJ1; D unresolved. The CDR3 is 16 residues long. CDR1 is TVYSNPD, CDR2 GDNSRS, per germline (reference sequence). The V end was cut by 3 bases, the J end by 0 bases, with 20 bases between. This chain's CDR3 is CAFSSLSVGYTDKLIF. The CDR3, as DNA: TGTGCCTTCTCTTCGCTTTCGGTTGGGTACACCGATAAACTCATCTTT.

In its sample, this clone ranks as large. The chain couples TRDV1 to TRDJ1, with D maybe TRDD2 (9 bases). Germline V lookup: CDR1 TSWWSYY, CDR2 QGS. The CDR3 loop spans 23 amino acids. Trimming removed 5 bases at V and 0 bases at J, with 37 bases between. CDR3 DNA: TGTGCTCTTGGGCCGACTTGCCTTCCTACATACTGGGGGGATAGGGGCTACACCGATAAACTCATCTTT. Protein: CALGPTCLPTYWGDRGYTDKLIF.

As regards this clone: TCRdb lists the protein of a much larger clone for this DNA, which differs at residue 9, so this is likely a read error; the protein given here is translated from the DNA itself. CDR3 nucleotide sequence: TGTGCTCTTGGGGAATTCCTGTCTCGTTTTCCGCTACTGGGGGATGGGGTGTACACCGATAAACTCATCTTT. This sequence encodes CALGEFLSRFPLLGDGVYTDKLIF. The genes are TRDV1 and TRDJ1; 10 nucleotides line up with TRDD3. This CDR3 is built from 24 residues. Germline CDR1 TSWWSYY, CDR2 QGS. The J segment lost 0 bases and the V segment lost 2 bases, leaving 27 bases of the junction unmatched.

Comments on this clone: TCRdb has a much larger clone's protein, which differs at residue 13 from the translation of this DNA, likely because of a read error; what is shown is the protein translated from the DNA. The chain links TRDV1 to TRDJ1; maybe TRDD3 (6 bases). Germline V gene data show CDR1 as TSWWSYY and CDR2 as QGS. V lost 2 bases and J lost 0, with 22 bases in between. This CDR3 has 19 amino acids. The CDR3: CALGESGERGCQHTDKLIF. CDR3 coding DNA: TGTGCTCTTGGGGAATCCGGAGAGAGGGGATGCCAGCACACCGATAAACTCATCTTT.